The present T cell receptor (beta chain) was sequenced within a study of identical twins. Trimming took off 4 bases at V and 1 base at J, with 8 bases between the two ends. Germline V gene lookup returns CDR1 SGHDT and CDR2 YYEEEE. The CDR3 sequence is 14 residues long. Addition of a universal primer site occurred through template switching, and cDNA carried unique molecular identifiers. TCRdb re-called the 5' RACE reads with MiXCR, one entry per CDR3 protein. In the table there are approximately 670,000 distinct CDR3 sequences, 5.5% to 7.5% of which are singletons. Turning to this clonotype: What it recognizes is unknown.

Points from the study as a whole: The abundant beta clonotypes from cord blood had fewer insertions, and memory repertoires had none of this.

The clonotype originates from a man younger than 35 in good health. The sample consisted of naive T cells sorted from blood. This chain joins TRBV5-6 and TRBJ2-2, with D unresolved. The DNA for the CDR3 is TGTGCCAGCAGCGTTGCACTGAACACCGGGGAGCTGTTTTTT. Translation: CASSVALNTGELFF.